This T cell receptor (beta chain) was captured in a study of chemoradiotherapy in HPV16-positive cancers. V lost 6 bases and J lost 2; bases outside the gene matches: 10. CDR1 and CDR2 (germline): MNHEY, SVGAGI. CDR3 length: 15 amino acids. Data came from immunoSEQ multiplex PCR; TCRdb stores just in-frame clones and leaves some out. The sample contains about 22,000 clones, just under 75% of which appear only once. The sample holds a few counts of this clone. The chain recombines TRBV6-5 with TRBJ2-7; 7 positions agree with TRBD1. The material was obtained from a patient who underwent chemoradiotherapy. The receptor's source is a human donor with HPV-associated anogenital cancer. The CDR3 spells CASRTTGQRTYEQYF. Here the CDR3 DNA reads TGTGCCAGCAGGACAACGGGACAGCGAACCTACGAGCAGTACTTC.